The 9 T cell receptor beta chains below were found in one sample sequenced in a study of blood T cell repertoires in COVID-19. This table comes from immunoSEQ multiplex PCR, and its TCRdb copy is limited to in-frame clones, with some not included. The sample records some 330,000 clones, over 75% being singletons. Sequences were obtained from PBMCs or T cells enriched from blood (not recorded which). These receptors were collected from a man younger than 40 who had recovered from COVID-19.

This rearrangement joins TRBV18 to TRBJ2-2, with a possible D match to TRBD1 (6 bases). Germline CDR1 is KGHSH and CDR2 is LQKENI. The V end lost 3 bases, the J end lost 5 bases, and 10 bases lay between the germline ends. This CDR3 is 14 amino acids long. The CDR3 region has the DNA TGTGCCAGCTCACCGCGGACAGAGACCGGGGAGCTGTTTTTT. It yields the protein CASSPRTETGELFF.

The genes are TRBV15 and TRBJ2-2, with D perhaps matching TRBD1 (5 bases). Germline V gene sequence: CDR1 LNHNV, CDR2 YYDKDF (reference sequence). The length of the CDR3 is 15 residues. V lost 0 bases and J 6 bases, leaving 11 bases between the germline ends. CDR3 sequence: CATSRDVVGAGELFF. The CDR3 bases are TGTGCCACCAGCAGAGATGTAGTAGGGGCCGGGGAGCTGTTTTTT.

The chain couples TRBV5-1 to TRBJ2-1; TRBD2 might be the D (6 bases). The germline V gene has CDR1 SGHRS and CDR2 YFSETQ. The V and J ends lost 8 bases and 8 bases respectively, with 23 bases between them. The CDR3 consists of 15 residues. The CDR3 is CARPAREQIVDEQFF. The CDR3 coding sequence is TGCGCCAGGCCCGCCCGGGAGCAAATCGTGGATGAGCAGTTCTTC.

The chain employs TRBV9 and TRBJ2-7; D ambiguous. Trimming cost V 4 bases and J 1 base, with 9 bases left between them. Germline V gene lookup returns CDR1 SGDLS and CDR2 YYNGEE. The CDR3 runs 13 residues. The CDR3, as DNA: TGTGCCAGCAGCCCAGGAATTTCCTACGAGCAGTACTTC. The encoded protein is CASSPGISYEQYF.

V and J are TRBV10-2 and TRBJ1-5; a possible D gene is TRBD1 (6 bases). The germline V and J ends were trimmed by 4 bases and 2 bases, with 12 bases remaining between them. CDR1 is WSHSY, CDR2 SAAADI, per germline. The CDR3 is 15 residues long. The CDR3 loop is CASSVRGTGNQPQHF. The CDR3 DNA follows: TGCGCCAGCAGTGTCAGGGGCACGGGCAATCAGCCCCAGCATTTT.

The rearrangement joins TRBV5-1 to TRBJ1-6; 8 nucleotides align to TRBD1. V dropped 4 bases and J dropped 11; count of bases not matched to a gene: 8. Germline V gene lookup returns CDR1 SGHRS and CDR2 YFSETQ. The CDR3 extends over 14 amino acids. CDR3 nucleotides: TGCGCCAGCAGCCAGGGGGCCTCTATGGCACCCCTCCACTTT. Protein sequence: CASSQGASMAPLHF.

V and J are TRBV19 and TRBJ2-3; perhaps TRBD1 as D (5 bases). The germline gives CDR1 LNHDA, CDR2 SQIVND (reference sequence). This CDR3 has 14 residues. Trimming removed 7 bases from V and 2 bases from J, with 13 bases in between. The CDR3 DNA reads TGTGCCAGTATGGACATCACGATCACAGATACGCAGTATTTT. Translating it yields CASMDITITDTQYF.

This clone was picked up a small number of times. The chain uses TRBV6-4 and TRBJ2-2; TRBD2 matches at 7 bases. Trimming removed 0 bases from V and 3 bases from J; junction bases left unmatched: 4. CDR1 and CDR2 (germline): MRHNA, SNTAGT. The CDR3 totals 16 residues. Written as DNA, the CDR3 is TGTGCCAGCAGTGACTCGGCTAGCGGACACACCGGGGAGCTGTTTTTT. It is translated as CASSDSASGHTGELFF.

The J gene is TRBJ2-5, the V gene TRBV19; D is ambiguous. CDR3 length: 13 residues. Germline CDR1 is LNHDA and CDR2 is SQIVND (reference sequence). V was clipped by 3 bases and J by 8 bases, with 13 bases between them. The CDR3 loop reads CASSMGQSVTQYF. CDR3 DNA sequence: TGTGCCAGTAGTATGGGCCAATCGGTAACCCAGTACTTC.